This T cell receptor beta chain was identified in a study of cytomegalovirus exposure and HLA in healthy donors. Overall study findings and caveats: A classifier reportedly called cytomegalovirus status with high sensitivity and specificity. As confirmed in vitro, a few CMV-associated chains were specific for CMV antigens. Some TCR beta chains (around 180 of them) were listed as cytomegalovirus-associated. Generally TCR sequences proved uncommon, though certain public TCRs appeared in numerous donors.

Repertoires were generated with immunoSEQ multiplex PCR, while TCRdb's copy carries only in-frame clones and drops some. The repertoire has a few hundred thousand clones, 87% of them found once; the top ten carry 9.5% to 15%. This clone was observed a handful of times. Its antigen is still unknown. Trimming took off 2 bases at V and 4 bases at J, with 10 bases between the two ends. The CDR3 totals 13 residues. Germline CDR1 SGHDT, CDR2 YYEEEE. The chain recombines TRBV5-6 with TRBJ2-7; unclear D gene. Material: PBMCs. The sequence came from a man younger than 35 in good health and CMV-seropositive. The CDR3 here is CASSLSRIYEQYF. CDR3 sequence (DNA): TGTGCCAGCAGCTTATCCAGGATATACGAGCAGTACTTC.